Following are 9 T cell receptor beta chains from one sample sequenced in a study of immune reconstitution after stem cell transplant in scleroderma. TCRdb analysed the RT-PCR reads with MiXCR anew, one entry per CDR3 protein. The sample lists some 1,800 distinct CDR3 sequences; 14% were seen once. Sampling was conducted before or after autologous hematopoietic stem cell transplantation (not recorded which). The origin of the receptors is a female donor with systemic sclerosis.

This clonotype is labeled medium-sized (0.01 to 0.1%). The rearrangement uses TRBV5-1 and TRBJ2-3; 8 bases fit TRBD2. Trimming removed 2 bases from V and 0 bases from J; junction bases left unmatched: 8. From germline, CDR1 is SGHRS and CDR2 YFSETQ. The CDR3 runs to 17 residues. The CDR3 nucleotides are TGCGCCAGCAGCTTATCGGGGGGGTACCCTAGCACAGATACGCAGTATTTT. Its translation: CASSLSGGYPSTDTQYF.

This clonotype turned up a few times. The rearrangement links TRBV12-3 or TRBV12-4 to TRBJ2-5; TRBD1 matches at 8 bases. With V trimmed by 5 bases and J by 2 bases, 4 bases remained unmatched. This CDR3 has 14 amino acids. CDR3 in DNA: TGTGCCAGCAGTGTCAGGGGGCAGCAAGAGACCCAGTACTTC. Translation gives CASSVRGQQETQYF.

This clonotype was counted a few times. The chain has TRBV12-3 or TRBV12-4 and TRBJ1-5; D might be TRBD1 (5 bases). Trimming removed 2 bases from V and 9 bases from J, with 14 bases in between. The CDR3 consists of 14 residues. The CDR3 nucleotides are TGTGCCAGCAGTTTACAGGACATACTAGGGCCCCAGCATTTT. Translation: CASSLQDILGPQHF.

Judged by abundance, this clonotype is medium-sized. The CDR3 sequence: CASSWDNEQFF. Here the CDR3 DNA reads TGTGCCAGCAGTTGGGACAATGAGCAGTTCTTC. The chain has TRBV2 and TRBJ2-1; no clear D. The germline V gene encodes CDR1 SNHLY and CDR2 FYNNEI. The CDR3 length is 11 residues. Between the trimmed V and J ends, which lost 5 bases and 5 bases, there was a span of 4 bases.

By sample share, this clonotype is medium-sized. One end of the junction fails to match germline, which may point to a read error. The CDR3 DNA reads TGTGTCAGCAGTGAAGGTCTAGCTAGGTTACTAATCTCCTACAATGAGCAGTTCTTC. Its translation is CVSSEGLARLLISYNEQFF. The chain carries TRBV2 and TRBJ2-1; D is perhaps TRBD2 (5 bases). Germline V CDR1 and CDR2: SNHLY, FYNNEI. The CDR3 is 19 residues long.

In this sample, this clonotype is medium-sized. The chain has TRBV5-1 and TRBJ2-1; TRBD2 matches at 11 bases. The V gene end was trimmed by 1 base and the J gene end by 4 bases; junction bases not matched to a gene: 7. The CDR3 spans 17 residues. Germline values: CDR1 SGHRS, CDR2 YFSETQ. CDR3 sequence: CASSLQTGTSGYNEQFF. The CDR3 region has the DNA TGCGCCAGCAGCTTGCAAACCGGGACTAGCGGTTACAATGAGCAGTTCTTC.

Sample share makes this clonotype large (0.1 to 1%). The chain employs TRBV10-2 and TRBJ1-2; 7 bases match TRBD1. The V gene's germline CDR1 is WSHSY and CDR2 SAAADI. V lost 3 bases and J lost 7; bases outside the gene matches: 8. The CDR3 spans 14 residues. The CDR3 DNA sequence: TGCGCCAGCAGTGAAACCGGGACAGCAGGTGGCTACACCTTC. This translates into CASSETGTAGGYTF.

This clonotype was detected only a few times. The rearrangement links TRBV19 to TRBJ2-1; 7 nucleotides match TRBD2. Germline loops: CDR1 LNHDA, CDR2 SQIVND (reference sequence). The CDR3 contains 16 residues. With V trimmed by 3 bases and J by 4 bases, 9 bases remained unmatched. In DNA, the CDR3 is TGTGCCAGTAGTATCGGTTTAGCGGGCCGGTACAATGAGCAGTTCTTC. It specifies CASSIGLAGRYNEQFF.

This clonotype qualifies as large (0.1 to 1%). The chain uses TRBV13 and TRBJ2-7; the match to TRBD1 covers 8 bases. The ends lost 4 bases at V and 5 bases at J; junction bases unmatched: 7. The length of the CDR3 is 14 residues. Per germline, CDR1 PRHDT and CDR2 FYEKMQ (reference sequence). CDR3 in amino acids: CASSSRQGLHEQYF. CDR3 nucleotides: TGTGCCAGCAGCTCCCGACAGGGGCTCCACGAGCAGTACTTC.